Here is one T cell receptor (beta chain) with its context. Sequencing used immunoSEQ multiplex PCR; TCRdb keeps in-frame clones, though not all of them. The sample has 18,000 or so clones, around four fifths seen once. The sample is drawn from a study of PD-1 blockade in classical Hodgkin lymphoma. The CDR3 has 14 residues. Germline V lookup: CDR1 MNHNS, CDR2 SASEGT. V shed 9 bases and J shed 0 bases, with 12 bases lying between them. Time point of the sample: newly diagnosed, previously untreated cHL patient sample. With magnetic negative selection, CD4+ T cells were purified from PBMCs that had been thawed.

The origin of this receptor is a human donor with classical Hodgkin lymphoma. V gene TRBV6-1 combines with J gene TRBJ1-5; maybe TRBD1 (6 bases). The sequenced sample consisted of CD4+ T cells from blood. The CDR3 sequence: CASRQEYSNQPQHF. DNA for the CDR3: TGTGCCAGTAGACAGGAGTATAGCAATCAGCCCCAGCATTTT.